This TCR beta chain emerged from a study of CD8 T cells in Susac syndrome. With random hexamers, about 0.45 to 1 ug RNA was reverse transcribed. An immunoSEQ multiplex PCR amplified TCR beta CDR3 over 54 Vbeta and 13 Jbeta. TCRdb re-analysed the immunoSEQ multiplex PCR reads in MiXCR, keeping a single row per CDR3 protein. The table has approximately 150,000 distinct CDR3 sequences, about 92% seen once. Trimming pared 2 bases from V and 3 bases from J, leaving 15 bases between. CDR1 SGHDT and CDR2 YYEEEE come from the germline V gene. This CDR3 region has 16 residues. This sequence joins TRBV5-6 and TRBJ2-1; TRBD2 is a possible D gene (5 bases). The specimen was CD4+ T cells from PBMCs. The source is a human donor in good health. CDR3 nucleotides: TGTGCCAGCAGCTTTATAGGTGTGGACTTCTACAATGAGCAGTTCTTC. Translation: CASSFIGVDFYNEQFF.